This TCR beta chain was obtained from a study of post-analysis software for immune sequencing data (dated by TCRdb to the mid-2010s). Study-wide context: Recorded disease courses included relapsing-remitting, secondary progressive and progressive-relapsing multiple sclerosis, with some patients lacking subtype annotation. The patient repertoires were compared against about 10 previously published healthy control repertoires obtained from donors aged 6 to 25 years. A subset of samples was prepared in parallel using single-end sample barcoding, then pooled and co-amplified after Illumina adapter ligation.

This clonotype was observed at least ten times. It has no known antigen specificity. It has no much larger one-base neighbor in the sample; base qualities were not kept. The CDR3 has 14 amino acids, counting the end cysteine and phenylalanine. Kept here is only the CDR3 DNA, which spans 42 bases and is read in frame from base 1. Ends trimmed: V by 6 bases, J by 8 bases; bases unmatched to a gene: 12. The CDR1 and CDR2 encoded by the germline V gene are WSHSY and SAAADI. General study outcomes and caveats: Compared with controls, multiple sclerosis patients had significantly lower normalized Chao1 diversity, a finding suggesting substantial peripheral T-cell clonal expansion. When samples were clustered directly using the F measure, samples prepared in the same batch co-clustered strongly, which prompted a batch-effect correction. Significantly higher frequencies in patients than in controls were found for a handful of TRBV segments, including TRBV5-6, TRBV5-1 and TRBV20-1. The control group was slightly older than the multiple sclerosis patient group.

To demonstrate the VDJtools post-analysis software, TCR beta repertoires were profiled from the peripheral blood of 10 to 15 young patients with multiple sclerosis. The multiple sclerosis patients were children and adolescents between 6 and 15 years of age. The library was produced with PCR. Sequencing used an Illumina HiSeq 2500. Unique molecular identifiers were incorporated into TCR beta cDNA libraries to reduce PCR and sequencing biases. About 0.5 million cDNA molecules were obtained for every 1 to 10 million input T cells, so each molecule roughly corresponded to one T cell. Patient libraries were prepared and sequenced with the same protocol used for the earlier healthy control dataset. Samples belonging to the same batch were prepared together, multiplexed and sequenced on a shared HiSeq lane. Regarding the original processing steps: Raw barcoded reads were processed with MIGEC, discarding single-read molecular identifier groups before consensus assembly and CDR3 extraction. VDJtools was used for post-analysis of the clonotype tables, and diversity was normalized by down-sampling every dataset to the size of the smallest sample. To correct batch-related cross-sample contamination, repertoire overlap clustering matched CDR3 amino acid sequences but not nucleotide sequences. TCRdb reworked the public reads: Q25 trimming with fastp, MiXCR clone assembly, productive beta chains retained. All rows with the same CDR3 protein become a single entry with the most common DNA and genes. These V and J calls derive from TCRdb rather than the authors' analysis. This sample has under 200,000 distinct CDR3 sequences in its table, and over 25% of those were observed once. Clones ranked in the top ten supply around 3.2% of the sample.

The TCR sequence derives from a girl between 2 and 17 years old with multiple sclerosis. Sequenced sample: blood. The chain joins TRBV10-2 to TRBJ2-7; 8 nucleotides in the junction match TRBD1. The DNA sequence is TGCGCCAGCAGGGACCCGGACAGGGTCCCGCAGCAGTACTTC. Translated, this gives CASRDPDRVPQQYF.